This T cell receptor (beta chain) is from a study of cytomegalovirus exposure and HLA in healthy donors (dated by TCRdb to about 2017). About the full investigation: In an earlier analysis of roughly 500 of the donors, 250 to 300 Gb of sequence data and 90 million to 120 million unique TCR beta sequences from roughly 190 million T cells were reported. Among the roughly 400 genotyped donors, around 81% belonged to the genetic ancestry cluster associated with self-reported Caucasian donors. Using immunosequencing, the study profiled T cell repertoires from 500 to 800 subjects and related those repertoires to cytomegalovirus serostatus. A later analysis re-analyzed previously published TCR beta repertoires from 666 donors and added high-resolution HLA genotyping to study TCR occurrence patterns. Roughly five DR-DQ haplotypes were handled as single units for association and clustering because linkage in the cohort was strong. An early release that covered fewer than 800 HLA-typed donors contained approximately 320 gigabases of sequencing data and tens of millions of unique TCR sequences. Besides the first cohort of 666 subjects, a separate validation cohort made up of 120 different subjects was used. On average, about 200,000 unique TCR beta nucleotide sequences were sequenced per donor among some 430 genotyped donors of the cohort, with roughly 18% of those sequences being non-productive. The study combined high-throughput TCR immunosequencing, statistical association of individual TCRs with disease status, and machine learning to predict cytomegalovirus infection status. Donor age, sex, ethnicity and CMV serostatus were compiled together with the repertoire data. The study aimed to test whether signatures of past pathogen exposure could be identified by cataloging public T cell receptors. Rather than drawing on any new phenotypic data, the later analysis identified candidate immune exposures from TCR beta sequences and the way those sequences occurred across donors. A later genetic analysis used genome-wide SNP genotypes for about three fifths of the 666 donors, treating that subset as a discovery cohort. An earlier analysis of a few hundred of the donors applied high-throughput TCR beta sequencing to assess whether each TCR beta V gene segment acted as functional or pseudogenic. Typing coverage varied by locus: roughly 620-640 donors for A, B, C, DRB1 and DQB1; roughly 560 for DQA1; around 570 for DPA1; more than 450 for DPB1. All discovery cohort repertoires had been generated using a single sequencing platform. HLA typing included class I and class II loci at four-digit resolution.

The cohort comprised some 700 healthy bone marrow donors. At the time of sampling, every cohort member was nominally healthy, though immune exposures that went unrecorded were likely present. The donor tested CMV seronegative and was one of the 352 seronegative cohort members. Each donor provided a peripheral blood sample, and peripheral blood mononuclear cells were used for TCR beta sequencing. The Qiagen DNeasy Blood Extraction Kit was used to extract genomic DNA from the blood cell samples. The method behind the library was the immunoSEQ multiplex PCR assay. A mixture of 60 forward primers for TCR Vbeta segments and 13 reverse primers for TCR Jbeta segments was used in the multiplex PCR. The CDR3 region of rearranged TCR beta genes was amplified from genomic DNA with a multiplex PCR assay. On the Illumina HiSeq System, the amplified TCR beta libraries were sequenced as 87-base-pair reads. Turning to the authors' computational methods: In a later analysis, some 80 million unique TCR beta chains were counted across the roughly 700 repertoires, and around 11 million of these chains were shared by at least two donors. To remove PCR and sequencing errors, raw reads were error-corrected and collapsed into unique sequences using a nearest-neighbor algorithm that merged closely related sequences. To assign V, D and J gene segments, CDR3 sequences were aligned to IMGT reference sequences. For a sequence to be retained, at least a six-nucleotide match to both a V gene segment and a J gene segment was required. A rearrangement was called productive if the CDR3 had no stop codons and remained in frame with V and J, and every other rearrangement was called non-productive. CDR3 was defined according to IMGT convention as the region running from the second conserved V-encoded cysteine to the conserved J-encoded phenylalanine. The earlier analysis of approximately 590 of the donors excluded any sequence lacking an unambiguous match to a single V gene segment. An earlier analysis of a few hundred of the donors called V segments functional above 56.7% productive rearrangements and segregating when the between-donor standard deviation exceeded 5%. To diagnose cytomegalovirus status from the catalog of TCR beta chain sequences, a statistical classification framework was built. In a later analysis, TCR nucleotide sequences were compared against IMGT/GENE-DB human TR gene sequences so that V and J genes could be assigned. Using the TCRdist pipeline, a later analysis assigned CDR3 sequences along with most-parsimonious VDJ recombination scenarios. In a later analysis, every TCR beta chain was defined by the combination of its CDR3 amino acid sequence and its V-gene family, and reads without a unique V-gene family were dropped. A later analysis removed 550 to 650 highly shared, low-generation-probability nucleotide sequences to deal with suspected cross-contamination and a sequencing artifact. In a later analysis, a clonal expansion index for each public chain was calculated from normalized within-repertoire ranks of inferred template counts. In a later analysis, generation probabilities were computed with a VDJ recombination model fitted to out-of-frame rearrangements, and the resulting probabilities were checked against IGoR. In a later analysis, hypergeometric tests were used to score TCR-TCR, TCR-HLA and TCR-CMV co-occurrence, with a repertoire-size bias correction applied to TCR pairs. A later analysis estimated false discovery rates by permuting HLA or CMV assignments 20 times. In a later analysis, co-occurring TCRs were grouped using DBSCAN, and TCRdist sequence similarity was added for clustering within HLA-allele-positive subsets. Repertoires with fewer than 30,000 or more than 120,000 public chains, plus five repertoires with anomalous nucleotide sharing, were excluded from co-occurrence clustering. Entries here come from immuneACCESS through TCRdb and include only in-frame sequences with V and J called. Some clones fail to appear in such tables; in the studies checked, an unresolved V gene covers under half of the shortfall, and the cause of the remainder is unknown. Clone size and V and J calls were adopted from that table, with D and trimming inferred from the DNA. The table for this sample lists roughly 190,000 clones; approximately 90% of them were counted only once. The leading ten clones occupy approximately 0.98% of the sample.

Broad study findings and their caveats: A later analysis reported that several top co-occurrence clusters appeared linked to parvovirus B19, influenza, CMV and Epstein-Barr virus. The authors suggested that the approach could potentially be generalized to other disease states and immunological phenotypes. The study listed 150 to 200 TCR beta chains as associated with cytomegalovirus. Because HLA typing was unavailable for some donors at each locus, only the typed subset was used in association tests. At a false discovery rate of 0.05, a later analysis linked 16,951 TCR beta sequences to specific HLA alleles. In a later analysis, most CMV-associated TCR beta chains were found to appear HLA-restricted, with HLA associations seemingly driven largely by CMV exposure. A further reported finding was that TCR beta sequences accurately predicted the HLA-A and HLA-B alleles for most subjects in the first cohort. A group of highly shared sequence variants was considered likely to be a technical artifact of the sequencing pipeline. Roughly 15 rarely observed V segments, including chromosome 9 orphons, were excluded from the earlier analysis of approximately 500 of the donors because counts were too low. Cytomegalovirus status was reported to be diagnosed by the classifier with high specificity and sensitivity in both the original and validation cohorts. Roughly uniform sequencing depth across donors was assumed in presence/absence analyses, although this assumption may not hold. A later analysis found that HLA-associated TCR beta chains were more clonally expanded and had lower generation probabilities than equally common non-associated chains. In an earlier analysis of about 600 of the donors, most TCR beta V segments appeared in productive rearrangements about 87% or about 30% of the time, broadly matching IMGT annotations. According to a later genetic analysis, donors in an Asian-associated ancestry cluster had fewer N-insertions in productive TCRs than the approximately 610-donor mean. In this cohort, only TCR beta chains were sequenced, and detectable features were limited by the absence of alpha or paired-chain data. For the cohort, immune exposure information was limited to CMV serostatus. In a later analysis, the rate of TCR association differed among HLA loci, with DRB1 alleles having the most associated TCRs and HLA-C alleles having the fewest. Some IMGT-functional V segments, including TRBV6-2 and TRBV6-3, could not be distinguished by the 87-base-pair reads and were therefore excluded. Assigning TCR associations to individual alleles was difficult when HLA alleles, especially DR and DQ, strongly co-occurred. Most TCR sequences were observed very rarely across donors, whereas some public TCRs were present in many individuals. Linkage disequilibrium might explain the correlated functional status among segregating V segments, but an unknown experimental factor could not be ruled out. An association between a missense DCLRE1C variant and V-gene and J-gene trimming of TCR beta chains was found in a later genetic analysis and replicated in an independent cohort. Three of the identified cytomegalovirus-associated TCR beta chains were confirmed in vitro to be specific for cytomegalovirus antigens.

As concerns this clone: The specificity of this receptor is unknown. There are no base qualities to consult, and no much larger clone falls within one base.

CDR1 KGHSH and CDR2 LQKENI were looked up in the germline V gene. The CDR3 measures 16 amino acids from cysteine to phenylalanine. CDR3 DNA only is kept here, 48 bases in frame from base 1. V is trimmed back by 3 bases and J by 4 bases, and the junction contains 10 bases that no gene match accounts for. The rearranged chain carries TRBV18 and TRBJ1-1, and 8 junction bases match TRBD1. The receptor's source is a boy between 2 and 10 years old in good health and CMV-seronegative. The source material was PBMCs. The nucleotide sequence reads as follows: TGTGCCAGCTCACCGAGCGGCCAGGGGGCAGCCACTGAAGCTTTCTTT. This translates into CASSPSGQGAATEAFF.